The rows below give T cell receptor beta chains drawn from one sample of a study of T-cell reconstitution after alpha-beta-depleted transplantation in children. TCRdb fed the PCR reads into MiXCR, producing one record per CDR3 protein. The table lists some 590,000 distinct CDR3 sequences, 10% of them singletons, with around 4% in the top ten. Sequenced here: PBMCs from the stem cell graft donor, sampled from the stem cell graft. These receptors all come from a human donor who donated a stem cell graft to a child with acute myeloid leukemia. Both conserved end residues are part of each CDR3. The D gene is left open where the match is weak. Size is stated for part of the rows, as once, few or many counts, or as a class when the clone is expanded.

clone_size: .; d_call: .; j_call: TRBJ2-3; v_call: TRBV3-1; cdr3_nt: TGTGCCAGCAGCCAAGCGAGTAGCACAGATACGCAGTATTTT; cdr3_aa: CASSQASSTDTQYF
clone_size: .; d_call: TRBD1; j_call: TRBJ1-5; v_call: TRBV12-3/TRBV12-4; cdr3_nt: TGTGCCAGCAGATGGGACAGGGAAAATAATCAGCCCCAGCATTTT; cdr3_aa: CASRWDRENNQPQHF
clone_size: few; d_call: TRBD1; j_call: TRBJ2-7; v_call: TRBV29-1; cdr3_nt: TGCAGCGTTGGGGGGCCCTCCGGGACAGTCTCCTACGAGCAGTACTTC; cdr3_aa: CSVGGPSGTVSYEQYF
clone_size: .; d_call: TRBD2; j_call: TRBJ2-1; v_call: TRBV29-1; cdr3_nt: TGCAGCGCCCTAAGTGGGACTAGCGGGAGGGAAGTTTACAATGAGCAGTTCTTC; cdr3_aa: CSALSGTSGREVYNEQFF
clone_size: .; d_call: .; j_call: TRBJ2-2; v_call: TRBV5-1; cdr3_nt: TGCGCCAGCAGCTCCTTACCGTCCTCCACCGGGGAGCTGTTTTTT; cdr3_aa: CASSSLPSSTGELFF
clone_size: few; d_call: .; j_call: TRBJ2-5; v_call: TRBV25-1; cdr3_nt: TGTGCCAGCAGAGGGGTAGGTGAGACCCAGTACTTC; cdr3_aa: CASRGVGETQYF
clone_size: many; d_call: .; j_call: TRBJ1-2; v_call: TRBV20-1; cdr3_nt: TGCAGTGCTAGAGTCACTAACTATGGCTACACCTTC; cdr3_aa: CSARVTNYGYTF
clone_size: many; d_call: .; j_call: TRBJ2-7; v_call: TRBV20-1; cdr3_nt: TGCAGTGCTAGGTACAGGAGCTCCTACGAGCAGTACTTC; cdr3_aa: CSARYRSSYEQYF
clone_size: many; d_call: .; j_call: TRBJ2-5; v_call: TRBV7-3; cdr3_nt: TGTGCCAGCAGCTTAGACGGACGGGAGACCCAGTACTTC; cdr3_aa: CASSLDGRETQYF
clone_size: few; d_call: .; j_call: TRBJ1-1; v_call: TRBV9; cdr3_nt: TGTGCCAGCAGCGTTGGAGAGACTGAAGCTTTCTTT; cdr3_aa: CASSVGETEAFF
clone_size: many; d_call: .; j_call: TRBJ2-2; v_call: TRBV7-9; cdr3_nt: TGTGCCAGCAGCTCGACATCCTGGAACACCGGGGAGCTGTTTTTT; cdr3_aa: CASSSTSWNTGELFF
clone_size: many; d_call: TRBD2; j_call: TRBJ2-7; v_call: TRBV28; cdr3_nt: TGTGCCAGCATTGGGGGTGCGGCGGGAGGGTTCTACGAGCAGTACTTC; cdr3_aa: CASIGGAAGGFYEQYF
clone_size: .; d_call: .; j_call: TRBJ2-2; v_call: TRBV9; cdr3_nt: TGTGCCAGCAGCGCCCAGGGTACCCCGAACACCGGGGAGCTGTTTTTT; cdr3_aa: CASSAQGTPNTGELFF
clone_size: many; d_call: .; j_call: TRBJ2-1; v_call: TRBV29-1; cdr3_nt: TGCAGCGCCCTGGGAGACTCTCAACCCTACAATGAGCAGTTCTTC; cdr3_aa: CSALGDSQPYNEQFF
clone_size: few; d_call: .; j_call: TRBJ1-5; v_call: TRBV15; cdr3_nt: TGTGCCACCAGCATAGCGGGGGAGCGGTGGGGCAATCAGCCCCAGCATTTT; cdr3_aa: CATSIAGERWGNQPQHF
clone_size: many; d_call: TRBD1; j_call: TRBJ2-7; v_call: TRBV25-1; cdr3_nt: TGTGCCAGCAGTCCCCCCGGGACAGGATCCTACGAGCAGTACTTC; cdr3_aa: CASSPPGTGSYEQYF
clone_size: few; d_call: .; j_call: TRBJ2-7; v_call: TRBV30; cdr3_nt: TGTGCCTGGAGTGGGCGGACGCCCACCAGGGTCTTC; cdr3_aa: CAWSGRTPTRVF
clone_size: few; d_call: .; j_call: TRBJ2-1; v_call: TRBV20-1; cdr3_nt: TGCAGTGCTGATGATAGGGGGAGGGCCTTTAATGAGCAGTTCTTC; cdr3_aa: CSADDRGRAFNEQFF
clone_size: few; d_call: TRBD2; j_call: TRBJ2-7; v_call: TRBV20-1; cdr3_nt: TGCAGTGCTAGCCGTGGGACTAGCGGATTCTACGAGCAGTACTTC; cdr3_aa: CSASRGTSGFYEQYF
clone_size: few; d_call: .; j_call: TRBJ1-5; v_call: TRBV20-1; cdr3_nt: TGCAGTGCAAGCGGGGCAGGGCAAAATCAGCCCCAGCATTTT; cdr3_aa: CSASGAGQNQPQHF
clone_size: few; d_call: TRBD1; j_call: TRBJ2-5; v_call: TRBV29-1; cdr3_nt: TGCAGCGTTTACAGGGGAGAGACCCAGTACTTC; cdr3_aa: CSVYRGETQYF
clone_size: many; d_call: TRBD1; j_call: TRBJ2-1; v_call: TRBV7-8; cdr3_nt: TGTGCCAGCAGCCTAGCCCCTAGACAGGGACAGATCAATGAGCAGTTCTTC; cdr3_aa: CASSLAPRQGQINEQFF
clone_size: many; d_call: TRBD1; j_call: TRBJ2-7; v_call: TRBV5-1; cdr3_nt: TGCGCCAGCAGCTTGGTAAGGGGGCGGAACGAGCAGTACTTC; cdr3_aa: CASSLVRGRNEQYF
clone_size: few; d_call: TRBD1; j_call: TRBJ2-2; v_call: TRBV20-1; cdr3_nt: TGCAGTGCTAGAGATCTTACGGGGACAGTGAACACCGGGGAGCTGTTTTTT; cdr3_aa: CSARDLTGTVNTGELFF
clone_size: .; d_call: TRBD1; j_call: TRBJ1-5; v_call: TRBV3-1; cdr3_nt: TGTGCCTGCAGTGCGGACAGGGGAGATCAGCCCCAGCATTTT; cdr3_aa: CACSADRGDQPQHF
clone_size: many; d_call: .; j_call: TRBJ1-4; v_call: TRBV20-1; cdr3_nt: TGCAGTGCTAGAGATGTTGTTACTAATGAAAAACTGTTTTTT; cdr3_aa: CSARDVVTNEKLFF
clone_size: .; d_call: TRBD1; j_call: TRBJ2-7; v_call: TRBV7-6; cdr3_nt: TGTGCCAGCAGCTTAGACCCGACAGGGGGAAACGAGCAGTACTTC; cdr3_aa: CASSLDPTGGNEQYF
clone_size: few; d_call: .; j_call: TRBJ2-3; v_call: TRBV20-1; cdr3_nt: TGCAGTGCTAGAGGACTCTCAGATACGCAGTATTTT; cdr3_aa: CSARGLSDTQYF
clone_size: few; d_call: TRBD2; j_call: TRBJ2-3; v_call: TRBV10-3; cdr3_nt: TGTGCCATCTTAGCGGGAGGGCCGGGAGATACGCAGTATTTT; cdr3_aa: CAILAGGPGDTQYF
clone_size: many; d_call: .; j_call: TRBJ1-1; v_call: TRBV7-9; cdr3_nt: TGTGCCAGCAGCTCACAGGGTACGGACACTGAAGCTTTCTTT; cdr3_aa: CASSSQGTDTEAFF
clone_size: .; d_call: TRBD2; j_call: TRBJ2-1; v_call: TRBV7-2; cdr3_nt: TGTGCCAGCAGCTTAGGCGGGGGGGTGGATGAGCAGTTCTTC; cdr3_aa: CASSLGGGVDEQFF
clone_size: .; d_call: .; j_call: TRBJ2-1; v_call: TRBV7-6; cdr3_nt: TGTGCCAGCAGCTCCAGGGTCCGGAATGAGCAGTTCTTC; cdr3_aa: CASSSRVRNEQFF
clone_size: few; d_call: .; j_call: TRBJ1-1; v_call: TRBV28; cdr3_nt: TGTGCCAGCAGTTTAGGGGCCCCGGGGGGTTTCACTGAAGCTTTCTTT; cdr3_aa: CASSLGAPGGFTEAFF
clone_size: .; d_call: .; j_call: TRBJ1-1; v_call: TRBV5-1; cdr3_nt: TGCGCCAGCAGCTTGGTGGGGGTGGCCGCTGAAGCTTTCTTT; cdr3_aa: CASSLVGVAAEAFF
clone_size: .; d_call: TRBD2; j_call: TRBJ2-5; v_call: TRBV7-2; cdr3_nt: TGTGCCAGCAGCCCCGGGACTAGCGGATCCCTGGCGGCGACCCAGTACTTC; cdr3_aa: CASSPGTSGSLAATQYF
clone_size: .; d_call: .; j_call: TRBJ2-1; v_call: TRBV7-6; cdr3_nt: TGTGCCAGCAGCTTAGGGGCGCTATACAATGAGCAGTTCTTC; cdr3_aa: CASSLGALYNEQFF
clone_size: .; d_call: TRBD1; j_call: TRBJ1-5; v_call: TRBV19; cdr3_nt: TGTGCCAGTAGTGGGGGGACAGCCCTTACCTATAGCAATCAGCCCCAGCATTTT; cdr3_aa: CASSGGTALTYSNQPQHF
clone_size: many; d_call: .; j_call: TRBJ1-4; v_call: TRBV28; cdr3_nt: TGTGCCAGCGGAAGGACCGCGAATGAAAAACTGTTTTTT; cdr3_aa: CASGRTANEKLFF
clone_size: few; d_call: .; j_call: TRBJ2-5; v_call: TRBV5-1; cdr3_nt: TGCGCCAGCAGCTTGGAGGGGTTGAGGGAGACCCAGTACTTC; cdr3_aa: CASSLEGLRETQYF
clone_size: .; d_call: .; j_call: TRBJ2-2; v_call: TRBV10-3; cdr3_nt: TGTGCCATCTCACAGGATTCGAACACCGGGGAGCTGTTTTTT; cdr3_aa: CAISQDSNTGELFF
clone_size: few; d_call: TRBD1; j_call: TRBJ1-1; v_call: TRBV4-3; cdr3_nt: TGCGCCAGCAGCCAAGATGAGACAGGGAGTTCCCGAGCTTTCTTT; cdr3_aa: CASSQDETGSSRAFF
clone_size: .; d_call: .; j_call: TRBJ1-4; v_call: TRBV7-8; cdr3_nt: TGTGCCAGTCGGACGCCGGCAACTAATGAAAAACTGTTTTTT; cdr3_aa: CASRTPATNEKLFF